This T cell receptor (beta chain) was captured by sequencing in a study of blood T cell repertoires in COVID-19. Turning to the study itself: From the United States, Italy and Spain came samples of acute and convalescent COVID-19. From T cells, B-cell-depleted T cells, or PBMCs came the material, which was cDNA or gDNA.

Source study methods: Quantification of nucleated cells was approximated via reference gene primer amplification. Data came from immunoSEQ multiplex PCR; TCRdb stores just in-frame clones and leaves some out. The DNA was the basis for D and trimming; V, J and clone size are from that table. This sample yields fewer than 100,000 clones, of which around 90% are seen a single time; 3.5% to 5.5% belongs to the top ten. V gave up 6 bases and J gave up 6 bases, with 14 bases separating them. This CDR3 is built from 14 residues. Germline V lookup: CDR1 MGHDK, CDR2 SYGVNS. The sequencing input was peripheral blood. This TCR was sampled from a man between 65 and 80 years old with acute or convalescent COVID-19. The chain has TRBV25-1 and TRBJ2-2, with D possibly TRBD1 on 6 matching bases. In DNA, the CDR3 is TGTGCCAGCAGGGCGACTACAGGGTCCGGGGAGCTGTTTTTT. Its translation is CASRATTGSGELFF.